The subject of this entry is one T cell receptor beta chain. The antigen is unknown. Germline-derived CDR1 and CDR2 are SQVTM and ANQGSEA. There are 13 residues in the CDR3. V lost 4 bases and J lost 4, with 12 bases in between. Splitting of CD4+ cells produced CD45RA+ naive and CD45RA-negative memory subsets. Measured with immunoSEQ multiplex PCR; TCRdb has only the in-frame clones, and not every one. In the table there are around 510,000 clones, 95% to 96% of which are singletons. The data are from a study of shared clonotypes between healthy human individuals. Study-level findings and limits: Non-shared clonotypes were found to have lower generation probabilities than the clonotypes that were shared by all four of the sorted-subset donors. There were few donors, and this limited the genetic and exposure-history diversity represented.

Input material: naive CD4+ T cells sorted from blood. Subset defined: CD45RA+ positively selected. This rearrangement joins TRBV29-1 to TRBJ2-3; a possible D gene is TRBD2 (5 bases). The source of this sequence is a woman in her 30s in good health. In nucleotides, the CDR3 is TGCAGCGTTGGAGTCACACTAGCAGATACGCAGTATTTT. Its translation is CSVGVTLADTQYF.